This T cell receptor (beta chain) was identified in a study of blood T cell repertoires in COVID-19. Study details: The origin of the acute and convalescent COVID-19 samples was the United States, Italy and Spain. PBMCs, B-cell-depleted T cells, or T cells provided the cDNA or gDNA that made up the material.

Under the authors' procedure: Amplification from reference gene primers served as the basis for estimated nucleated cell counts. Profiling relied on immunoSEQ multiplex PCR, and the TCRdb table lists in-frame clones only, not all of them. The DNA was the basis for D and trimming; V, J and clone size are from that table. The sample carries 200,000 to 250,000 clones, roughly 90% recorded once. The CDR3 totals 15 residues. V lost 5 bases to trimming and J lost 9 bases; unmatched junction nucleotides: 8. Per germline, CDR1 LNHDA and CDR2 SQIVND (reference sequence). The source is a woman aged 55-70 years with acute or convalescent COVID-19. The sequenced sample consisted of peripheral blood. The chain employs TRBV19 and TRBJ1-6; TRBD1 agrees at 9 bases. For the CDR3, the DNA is TGTGCCAGTAGTGCTCCGGGACAGGGAGGTTCACCCCTCCACTTT. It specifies CASSAPGQGGSPLHF.